This record looks at one TCR beta chain sequence and its context. Trimming took 4 bases from V and 2 from J, leaving 8 bases between them. The CDR3 has 13 amino acids. CDR1 and CDR2 (germline): LNHNV, YYDKDF (reference sequence). The data were taken from a study of long-term antiretroviral therapy in people with HIV. At the survey level, the v3.0 immunoSEQ assay was run. The method was immunoSEQ multiplex PCR; TCRdb's version includes in-frame clones alone and lacks a portion of them. The table shows about 20,000 clones, with approximately 80% occurring only once. This specimen consisted of unsorted PBMCs, obtained 5.9 years after starting antiretroviral therapy. The rearrangement uses TRBV15 and TRBJ1-2; D uncertain. The TCR sequence derives from a man younger than 40 with HIV. CDR3 sequence: CATSNPVNYGYTF. CDR3 bases: TGTGCCACCAGCAATCCGGTGAACTATGGCTACACCTTC.